This T cell receptor beta chain was obtained from a study of CD8 T cells in ankylosing spondylitis. Concerning this clonotype: The antigen is unknown.

General study results and limits: A motif in TCR beta, a set of roughly eight highly homologous variants, appeared characteristic of ankylosing spondylitis blood. It was reported that disease-linked clones were significantly enriched in matched ankylosing spondylitis synovial fluid. Earlier studies detected some motif variants in reactive arthritis synovial fluid and blood. Disease-linked clones bore a CD8+ phenotype, appearing relatively rarely in peripheral blood.

Per germline, CDR1 SEHNR and CDR2 FQNEAQ (reference sequence). V gave up 1 base and J gave up 4 bases, with 10 bases separating them. The CDR3 covers 14 residues. A single record per CDR3 protein comes from TCRdb applying MiXCR to the 5' RACE reads. The sample lists a few hundred thousand distinct CDR3 sequences; roughly an eighth were seen once. The specimen was blood, either unsorted or a sorted T cell fraction (not recorded which). The rearrangement links TRBV7-9 to TRBJ1-2; D uncertain. This sequence originates from a male donor with ankylosing spondylitis. CDR3 in amino acids: CASSLVGRLYGYTF. Written as DNA, the CDR3 is TGTGCCAGCAGCTTAGTAGGTCGTCTCTATGGCTACACCTTC.